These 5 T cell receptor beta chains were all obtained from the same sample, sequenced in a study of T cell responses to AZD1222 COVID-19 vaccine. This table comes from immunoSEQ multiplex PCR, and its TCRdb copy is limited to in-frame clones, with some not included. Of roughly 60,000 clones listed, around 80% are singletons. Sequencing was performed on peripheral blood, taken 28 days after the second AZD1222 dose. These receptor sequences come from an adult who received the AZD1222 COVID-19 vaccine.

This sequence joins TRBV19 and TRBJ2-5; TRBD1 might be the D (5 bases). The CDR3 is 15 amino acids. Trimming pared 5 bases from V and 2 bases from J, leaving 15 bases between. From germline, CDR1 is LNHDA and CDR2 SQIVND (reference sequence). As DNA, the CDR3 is TGTGCCAGTAGTCAGGGCCTAGGCAGGCAAGAGACCCAGTACTTC. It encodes CASSQGLGRQETQYF.

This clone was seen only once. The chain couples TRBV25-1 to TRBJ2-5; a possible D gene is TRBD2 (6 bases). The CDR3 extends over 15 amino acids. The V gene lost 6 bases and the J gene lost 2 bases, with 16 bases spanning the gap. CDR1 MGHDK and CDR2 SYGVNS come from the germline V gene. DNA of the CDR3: TGTGCCAGCAGCTCCCATGGCGGGAATCAAGAGACCCAGTACTTC. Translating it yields CASSSHGGNQETQYF. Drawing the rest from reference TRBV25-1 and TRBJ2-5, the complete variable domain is EADIYQTPRYLVIGTGKKITLECSQTMGHDKMYWYQQDPGMELHLIHYSYGVNSTEKGDLSSESTVSRIRTEHFPLTLESARPSHTSQYLCASSSHGGNQETQYFGPGTRLLVL.

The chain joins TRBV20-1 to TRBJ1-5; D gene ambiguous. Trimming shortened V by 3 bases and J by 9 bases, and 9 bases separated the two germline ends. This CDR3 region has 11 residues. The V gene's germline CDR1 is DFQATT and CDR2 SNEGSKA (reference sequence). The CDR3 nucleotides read TGCAGTGCTAGCCGGTCCGGGCCCCAGCATTTT. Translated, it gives CSASRSGPQHF.

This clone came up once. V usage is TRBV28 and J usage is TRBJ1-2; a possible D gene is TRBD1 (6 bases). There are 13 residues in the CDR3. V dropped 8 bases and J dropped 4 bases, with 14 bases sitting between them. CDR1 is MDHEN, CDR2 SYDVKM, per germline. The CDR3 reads CASLGDRPYGYTF. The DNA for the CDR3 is TGTGCCAGCTTAGGAGACAGGCCCTATGGCTACACCTTC.

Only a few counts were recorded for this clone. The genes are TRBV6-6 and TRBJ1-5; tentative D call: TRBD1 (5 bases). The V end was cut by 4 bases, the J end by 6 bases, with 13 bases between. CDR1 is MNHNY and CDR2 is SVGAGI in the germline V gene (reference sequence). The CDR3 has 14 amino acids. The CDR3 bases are TGTGCCAGCAGTTCGTCGGGGGAGACTCAGCCCCAGCATTTT. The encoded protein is CASSSSGETQPQHF.